This TCR beta chain was retrieved from a study of CD8 T cells in ankylosing spondylitis. The study, taken as a whole, reports: Relatively scarce in peripheral blood, disease-linked clones were CD8+. According to the report, clones linked to the disease were significantly enriched in matched synovial fluid samples taken from ankylosing spondylitis patients. Earlier reports found some motif variants in synovial fluid and blood in reactive arthritis.

Germline CDR1 and CDR2: SQVTM and ANQGSEA. Trimming pared 4 bases from V and 5 bases from J, leaving 18 bases between. This CDR3 spans 14 amino acids. Turning to this clonotype: Antigen specificity is unknown.

The authors made TCR beta libraries by quantitative 5'-RACE with molecular barcodes. Via MiXCR, TCRdb re-called the 5' RACE reads, giving one row per CDR3 protein. Of 200,000 to 300,000 distinct CDR3 sequences in the sample, 20% to 30% are singletons; the top ten hold more than 0.6%. The TCR was taken from a male donor with ankylosing spondylitis or in good health (not recorded which). J is TRBJ2-7 and V is TRBV29-1; possible D gene TRBD1, 6 bases. The sample taken for sequencing was blood, either unsorted or a sorted T cell fraction (not recorded which). CDR3: CSVGEGRGFDEQYF. The DNA of the CDR3 is TGCAGCGTTGGAGAGGGCAGGGGATTCGACGAGCAGTACTTC.